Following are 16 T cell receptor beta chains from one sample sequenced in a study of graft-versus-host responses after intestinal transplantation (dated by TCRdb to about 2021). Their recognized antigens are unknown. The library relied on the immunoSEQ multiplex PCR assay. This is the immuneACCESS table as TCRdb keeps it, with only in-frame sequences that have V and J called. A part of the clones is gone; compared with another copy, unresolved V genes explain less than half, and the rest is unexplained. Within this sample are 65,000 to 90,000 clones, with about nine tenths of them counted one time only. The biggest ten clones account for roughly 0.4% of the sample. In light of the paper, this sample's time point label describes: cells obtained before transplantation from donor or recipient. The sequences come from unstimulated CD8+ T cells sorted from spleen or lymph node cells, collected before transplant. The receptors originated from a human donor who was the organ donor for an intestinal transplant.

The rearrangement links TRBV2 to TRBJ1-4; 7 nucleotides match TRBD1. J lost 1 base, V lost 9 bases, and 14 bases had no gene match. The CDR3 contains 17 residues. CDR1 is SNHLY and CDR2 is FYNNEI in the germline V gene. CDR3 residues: CASTSTGRGVTNEKLFF. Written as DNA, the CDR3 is TGTGCCAGTACGTCGACAGGGCGAGGGGTAACTAATGAAAAACTGTTTTTT.

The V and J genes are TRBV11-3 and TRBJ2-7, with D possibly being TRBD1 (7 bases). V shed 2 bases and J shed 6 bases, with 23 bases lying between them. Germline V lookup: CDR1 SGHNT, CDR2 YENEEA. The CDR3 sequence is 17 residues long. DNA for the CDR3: TGTGCCAGCAGCTTATTGGGACAGTCCCCGTGGAGGGCCGAGCAGTACTTC. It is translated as CASSLLGQSPWRAEQYF.

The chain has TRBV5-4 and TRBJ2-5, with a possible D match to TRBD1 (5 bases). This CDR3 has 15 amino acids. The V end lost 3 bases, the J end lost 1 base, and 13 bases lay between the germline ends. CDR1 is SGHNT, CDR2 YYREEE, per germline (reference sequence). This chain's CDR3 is CASSWAPGPQETQYF. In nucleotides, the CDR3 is TGTGCCAGCAGCTGGGCTCCAGGGCCCCAAGAGACCCAGTACTTC.

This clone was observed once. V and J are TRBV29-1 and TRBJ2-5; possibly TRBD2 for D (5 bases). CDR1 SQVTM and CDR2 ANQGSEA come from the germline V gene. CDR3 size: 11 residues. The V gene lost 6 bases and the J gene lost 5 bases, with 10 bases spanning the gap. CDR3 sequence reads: CSVGERETQYF. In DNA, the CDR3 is TGCAGCGTCGGGGAGCGGGAGACCCAGTACTTC.

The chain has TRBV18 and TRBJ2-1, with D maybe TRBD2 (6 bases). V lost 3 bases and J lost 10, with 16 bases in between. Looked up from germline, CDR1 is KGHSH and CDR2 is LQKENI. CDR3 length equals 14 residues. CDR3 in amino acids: CASSPRDATHEQFF. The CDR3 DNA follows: TGTGCCAGCTCACCGCGGGACGCGACCCACGAGCAGTTCTTC.

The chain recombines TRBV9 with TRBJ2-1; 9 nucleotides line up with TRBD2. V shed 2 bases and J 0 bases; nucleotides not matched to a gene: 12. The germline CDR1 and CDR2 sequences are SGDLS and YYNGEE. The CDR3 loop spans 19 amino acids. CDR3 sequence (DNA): TGTGCCAGCAGCGTTAGCTCGGGCCTAGCGGGGAGCTCCTACAATGAGCAGTTCTTC. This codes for CASSVSSGLAGSSYNEQFF.

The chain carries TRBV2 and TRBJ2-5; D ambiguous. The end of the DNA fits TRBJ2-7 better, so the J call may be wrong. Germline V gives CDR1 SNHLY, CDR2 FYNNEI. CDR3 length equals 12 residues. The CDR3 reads CASSGMIYEQYF. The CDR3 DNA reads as TGTGCCAGCAGTGGAATGATCTACGAGCAGTACTTC.

CDR3 loop: CASTGLGYGYTF. The CDR3 DNA sequence: TGTGCCAGTACAGGGTTGGGCTATGGCTACACCTTC. The chain recombines TRBV6-1 with TRBJ1-2, with a weak D call TRBD1 (6 bases). CDR3 length equals 12 residues. Trimming stripped 9 bases from V and 4 bases from J, with 12 bases between. Germline V CDR1 and CDR2: MNHNS, SASEGT.

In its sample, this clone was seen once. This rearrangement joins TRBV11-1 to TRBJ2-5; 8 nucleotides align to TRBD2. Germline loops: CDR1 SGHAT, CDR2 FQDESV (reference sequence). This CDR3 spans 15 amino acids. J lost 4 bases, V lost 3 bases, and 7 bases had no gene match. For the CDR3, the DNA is TGTGCCAGCAGCTTTCAAGCGGGGGAAGGAGAGACCCAGTACTTC. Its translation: CASSFQAGEGETQYF.

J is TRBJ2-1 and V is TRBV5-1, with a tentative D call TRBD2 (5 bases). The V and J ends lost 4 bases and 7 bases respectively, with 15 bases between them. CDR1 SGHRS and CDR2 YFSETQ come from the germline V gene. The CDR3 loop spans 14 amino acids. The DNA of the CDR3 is TGCGCCAGCAGCCTCCCGGGGTCAGAAAATGAGCAGTTCTTC. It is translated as CASSLPGSENEQFF.

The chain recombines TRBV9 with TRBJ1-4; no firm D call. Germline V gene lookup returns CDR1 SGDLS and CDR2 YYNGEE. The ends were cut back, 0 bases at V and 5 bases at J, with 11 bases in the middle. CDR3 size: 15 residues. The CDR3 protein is CASSVVGQKNEKLFF. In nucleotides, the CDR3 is TGTGCCAGCAGCGTAGTGGGCCAGAAAAATGAAAAACTGTTTTTT.

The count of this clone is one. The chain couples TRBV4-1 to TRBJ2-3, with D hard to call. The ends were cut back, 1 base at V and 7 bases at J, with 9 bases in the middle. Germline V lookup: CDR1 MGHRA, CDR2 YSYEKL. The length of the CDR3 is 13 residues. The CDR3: CASSQVFGNTQYF. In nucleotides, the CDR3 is TGCGCCAGCAGCCAAGTCTTCGGTAATACGCAGTATTTT.

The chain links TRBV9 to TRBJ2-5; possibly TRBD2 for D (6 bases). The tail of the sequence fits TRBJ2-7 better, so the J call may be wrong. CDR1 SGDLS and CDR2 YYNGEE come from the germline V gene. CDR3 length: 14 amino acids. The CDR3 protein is CASSVHGGDDEQYF. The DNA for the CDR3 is TGTGCCAGCAGCGTCCACGGGGGTGACGACGAGCAGTACTTC.

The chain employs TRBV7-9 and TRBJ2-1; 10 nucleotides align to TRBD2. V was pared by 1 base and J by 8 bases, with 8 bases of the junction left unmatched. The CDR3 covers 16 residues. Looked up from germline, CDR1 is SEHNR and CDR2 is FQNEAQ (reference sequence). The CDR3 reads CASSLVQRGGTYEQFF. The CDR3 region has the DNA TGTGCCAGCAGCTTAGTTCAGCGGGGGGGTACATATGAGCAGTTCTTC.

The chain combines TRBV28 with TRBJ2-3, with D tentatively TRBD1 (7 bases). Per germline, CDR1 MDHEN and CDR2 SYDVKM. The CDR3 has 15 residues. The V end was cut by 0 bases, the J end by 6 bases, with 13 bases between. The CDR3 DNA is TGTGCCAGCAGTTTATGGCAGGGGGGTCGGGATACGCAGTATTTT. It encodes CASSLWQGGRDTQYF.

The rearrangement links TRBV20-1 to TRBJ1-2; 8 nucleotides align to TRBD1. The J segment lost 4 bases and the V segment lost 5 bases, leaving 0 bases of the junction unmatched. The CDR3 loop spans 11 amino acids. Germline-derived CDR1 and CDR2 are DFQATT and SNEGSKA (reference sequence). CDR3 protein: CSADRGYGYTF. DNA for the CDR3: TGCAGTGCTGACAGGGGCTATGGCTACACCTTC.